The 19 T cell receptor beta chains listed next were all sequenced from one sample in a study of OX40 agonist ivuxolimab in advanced cancers. The repertoire was sequenced with immunoSEQ multiplex PCR; TCRdb's copy has only in-frame clones and lacks some. The sample has over 80,000 clones, roughly nine tenths seen once; the top ten hold more than 5%. Sequenced here: CD4+ or CD8+ T cells sorted from blood, sampled in a trial of the OX40 agonist ivuxolimab. The source is an adult with an advanced solid tumor such as melanoma, head and neck, liver or kidney cancer.

The V call is TRBV19, the J call TRBJ2-7; D is unresolved. CDR3 length: 13 amino acids. V was clipped by 8 bases and J by 6 bases, with 17 bases between them. Germline assignment: CDR1 LNHDA and CDR2 SQIVND (reference sequence). The CDR3 here is CASSDRLALEQYF. CDR3 nucleotides: TGTGCCAGTTCGGACCGCCTCGCCCTCGAGCAGTACTTC.

This clone occurred once. The rearrangement joins TRBV25-1 to TRBJ1-3; D might be TRBD1 (6 bases). The CDR3 totals 16 residues. The V gene's germline CDR1 is MGHDK and CDR2 SYGVNS. V lost 5 bases, J lost 0 bases, and 14 bases lay in between. The CDR3 nucleotides are TGTGCCAGCAGTCCTGCGGGGGGCTCCTCTGGAAACACCATATATTTT. Translating it yields CASSPAGGSSGNTIYF. Combining the CDR3 with reference TRBV25-1 and TRBJ1-3 gives the whole variable domain EADIYQTPRYLVIGTGKKITLECSQTMGHDKMYWYQQDPGMELHLIHYSYGVNSTEKGDLSSESTVSRIRTEHFPLTLESARPSHTSQYLCASSPAGGSSGNTIYFGEGSWLTVV.

The chain combines TRBV6-6 with TRBJ1-2, with a tentative D call TRBD1 (5 bases). The CDR3 extends over 14 amino acids. The V gene's germline CDR1 is MNHNY and CDR2 SVGAGI (reference sequence). Trimming took off 6 bases at V and 8 bases at J, with 19 bases between the two ends. In DNA, the CDR3 is TGTGCCAGCAGCCATGGTCCCCTGGGGGTCGGCTACACCTTC. Its protein product is CASSHGPLGVGYTF.

This chain uses TRBV7-3 with TRBJ2-1; 7 bases map to TRBD2. The CDR3 is 11 amino acids. The trim removed 5 bases at V and 10 bases at J, leaving 2 bases unmatched. From germline, CDR1 is SGHTA and CDR2 FQGTGA. CDR3 in amino acids: CASSRGGEQFF. The CDR3 nucleotides are TGTGCCAGCAGCCGGGGAGGGGAGCAGTTCTTC.

The chain is built from TRBV7-6 and TRBJ1-2, with D unclear. This CDR3 is built from 9 residues. Trimming took off 5 bases at V and 13 bases at J, with 8 bases between the two ends. Germline V gene sequence: CDR1 SGHVS, CDR2 FNYEAQ. For the CDR3, the DNA is TGTGCCAGCAGCCCCCCGGTCACCTTC. It is translated as CASSPPVTF.

The chain recombines TRBV13 with TRBJ1-4; D not certain. The CDR3 is made up of 13 amino acids. Looked up from germline, CDR1 is PRHDT and CDR2 is FYEKMQ (reference sequence). Between the trimmed V and J ends, which lost 0 bases and 1 base, there was a span of 0 bases. CDR3 bases: TGTGCCAGCAGCTTAGGAACTAATGAAAAACTGTTTTTT. Translation: CASSLGTNEKLFF.

The chain carries TRBV25-1 and TRBJ1-2; D may be TRBD1 (5 bases). The CDR3 has 14 amino acids. Germline assignment: CDR1 MGHDK and CDR2 SYGVNS. V lost 5 bases, J lost 2 bases, and 12 bases lay in between. Here the CDR3 DNA reads TGTGCCAGCAGTACAGTGGGACTCAACTATGGCTACACCTTC. This codes for CASSTVGLNYGYTF.

V usage is TRBV30 and J usage is TRBJ2-7; a possible D gene is TRBD2 (5 bases). Germline V lookup: CDR1 GTSNPN, CDR2 SVGIG (reference sequence). V shed 0 bases and J shed 0 bases, with 9 bases lying between them. CDR3 length: 14 amino acids. The DNA for the CDR3 is TGTGCCTGGAGTGTACGACGGGGCTCCTACGAGCAGTACTTC. Its translation is CAWSVRRGSYEQYF.

The chain carries TRBV5-1 and TRBJ2-7; D remains ambiguous. Germline V lookup: CDR1 SGHRS, CDR2 YFSETQ. This CDR3 spans 11 amino acids. Between the trimmed V and J ends, which lost 3 bases and 0 bases, there was a span of 1 base. CDR3 residues: CASSYSYEQYF. CDR3 sequence (DNA): TGCGCCAGCAGCTACTCCTACGAGCAGTACTTC.

The V call is TRBV9, the J call TRBJ2-2; D might be TRBD1 (6 bases). This CDR3 contains 15 residues. V was shortened by 4 bases and J by 3 bases, with 13 bases between the two germline ends. Germline CDR1 is SGDLS and CDR2 is YYNGEE. The DNA of the CDR3 is TGTGCCAGCAGCCCATCAGGGGCGGACACCGGGGAGCTGTTTTTT. Translated: CASSPSGADTGELFF.

J is TRBJ1-5 and V is TRBV19; D possibly corresponds to TRBD1 (6 bases). V lost 3 bases to trimming and J lost 4 bases, with 19 bases between them. The CDR3 extends over 17 amino acids. CDR1 is LNHDA and CDR2 is SQIVND in the germline V gene (reference sequence). As DNA, the CDR3 is TGTGCCAGTAGTATGACGACGGGGGCGAGGGGGAATCAGCCCCAGCATTTT. This translates into CASSMTTGARGNQPQHF.

J is TRBJ1-3 and V is TRBV30; maybe TRBD1 (6 bases). V dropped 3 bases and J dropped 6 bases, with 18 bases sitting between them. Per germline, CDR1 GTSNPN and CDR2 SVGIG (reference sequence). The CDR3 extends over 15 amino acids. DNA for the CDR3: TGTGCCTGGAGGGAATTTGACAGGCCGCCAAACACCATATATTTT. Its protein product is CAWREFDRPPNTIYF.

The chain has TRBV25-1 and TRBJ1-4; 7 bases are a match to TRBD1. This CDR3 contains 14 residues. The trim removed 3 bases at V and 3 bases at J, leaving 1 base unmatched. Germline assignment: CDR1 MGHDK and CDR2 SYGVNS. The CDR3 DNA reads TGTGCCAGCAGTGAGACAGGGCCTAATGAAAAACTGTTTTTT. Translation: CASSETGPNEKLFF.

The V and J genes are TRBV7-2 and TRBJ2-7, with D possibly matching TRBD2 (6 bases). This CDR3 spans 15 amino acids. The germline CDR1 and CDR2 sequences are SGHTA and FQGNSA. Trimming stripped 2 bases from V and 1 base from J, with 12 bases between. CDR3 nucleotide sequence: TGTGCCAGCAGCTTACCTGGGGGGTCTTCCTACGAGCAGTACTTC. Its protein product is CASSLPGGSSYEQYF.

The chain has TRBV4-1 and TRBJ2-7, with D perhaps matching TRBD1 or TRBD2 (5 bases each). V was trimmed by 4 bases and J by 2 bases, leaving 15 bases between them. Looked up from germline, CDR1 is MGHRA and CDR2 is YSYEKL. The CDR3 spans 15 residues. This chain's CDR3 is CASSRSPGPTYEQYF. The DNA of the CDR3 is TGCGCCAGCAGCCGCAGTCCGGGACCCACCTACGAGCAGTACTTC.

This chain joins TRBV7-9 and TRBJ1-4, with 8 bases that match TRBD1. Germline CDR1 SEHNR, CDR2 FQNEAQ (reference sequence). V lost 5 bases to trimming and J lost 8 bases; unmatched junction nucleotides: 10. The CDR3 runs to 15 residues. CDR3: CASSTSGQGKEKLFF. The CDR3 DNA is TGTGCCAGCAGCACTTCCGGACAGGGAAAAGAAAAACTGTTTTTT.

This chain links TRBV5-6 with TRBJ2-3, with D hard to call. V lost 2 bases, J lost 6 bases, and 4 bases lay in between. The germline CDR1 and CDR2 sequences are SGHDT and YYEEEE. The CDR3 has 11 amino acids. In nucleotides, the CDR3 is TGTGCCAGCAGCTTTGCTGATACGCAGTATTTT. This codes for CASSFADTQYF. The variable domain in full, with the rest retrieved from reference TRBV5-6 and TRBJ2-3, is DAGVTQSPTHLIKTRGQQVTLRCSPKSGHDTVSWYQQALGQGPQFIFQYYEEEERQRGNFPDRFSGHQFPNYSSELNVNALLLGDSALYLCASSFADTQYFGPGTRLTVL.

V and J are TRBV19 and TRBJ2-1; 10 nucleotides agree with TRBD1. CDR1 and CDR2 from the germline V gene are LNHDA and SQIVND (reference sequence). Trimming cost V 6 bases and J 7 bases; bases outside gene matches: 3. The CDR3 is made up of 13 amino acids. The CDR3 sequence: CASRKGQGNEQFF. The CDR3 bases are TGTGCCAGTAGGAAGGGACAGGGGAATGAGCAGTTCTTC.

The rearrangement uses TRBV2 and TRBJ1-1, with TRBD1 matching over 7 bases. The CDR3 extends over 13 amino acids. Germline loops: CDR1 SNHLY, CDR2 FYNNEI. Unmatched junction bases numbered 5, after V lost 6 bases and J lost 4 bases. CDR3 bases: TGTGCCAGCAGCAACCCAGGGGGCACTGAAGCTTTCTTT. Protein: CASSNPGGTEAFF.